The 17 T cell receptor beta chains below all came from one sample that was sequenced in a study of control samples from healthy donors and cancer patients. Data came from immunoSEQ multiplex PCR; TCRdb stores just in-frame clones and leaves some out. The top ten hold about 1.4% of the sample, which has 150,000 to 200,000 clones, 85% to 95% seen once. The sequencing sample was made of blood. Receptor source: a man aged 25-45 years in good health.

CDR3 DNA sequence: TGTGCCAGCAGCTTGGCCGGGGCGGGACAGGATGGCTACACCTTC. It translates to CASSLAGAGQDGYTF. V gene TRBV5-4 combines with J gene TRBJ1-2; 8 nucleotides agree with TRBD1. The CDR3 has 15 amino acids. Germline lookup yields CDR1 SGHNT and CDR2 YYREEE (reference sequence). Trimming took 0 bases from V and 6 from J; bases not matched to a gene: 7.

This chain links TRBV20-1 with TRBJ1-2; the D is unclear. Deletions cut 3 bases from V and 1 base from J, with 12 bases between. Germline V gene lookup returns CDR1 DFQATT and CDR2 SNEGSKA (reference sequence). This CDR3 has 14 residues. The CDR3 here is CSASLGSGNYGYTF. The CDR3 coding sequence is TGCAGTGCTAGTCTCGGCTCGGGTAACTATGGCTACACCTTC.

The J gene is TRBJ1-2, the V gene TRBV30, with D maybe TRBD1 (5 bases). This CDR3 spans 13 amino acids. V was pared by 2 bases and J by 6 bases, with 13 bases between. CDR1 GTSNPN and CDR2 SVGIG come from the germline V gene (reference sequence). The DNA of the CDR3 is TGTGCCTGGAGTAGGAGCAGGGACGATGGCTACACCTTC. Translated, it gives CAWSRSRDDGYTF. Full variable domain (outside the CDR3, taken from reference TRBV30 and TRBJ1-2): SQTIHQWPATLVQPVGSPLSLECTVEGTSNPNLYWYRQAAGRGLQLLFYSVGIGQISSEVPQNLSASRPQDRQFILSSKKLLLSDSGFYLCAWSRSRDDGYTFGSGTRLTVV.

The CDR3 DNA reads as TGTGCCAGCAGCGCCCTTGGGGGCACTAGCACAGATACGCAGTATTTT. Translated, it gives CASSALGGTSTDTQYF. The chain carries TRBV7-2 and TRBJ2-3; a weak D match, TRBD1 (6 bases). The CDR3 loop spans 16 amino acids. Trimming removed 5 bases at V and 0 bases at J, with 15 bases between. CDR1 and CDR2 (germline): SGHTA, FQGNSA.

The chain is built from TRBV5-1 and TRBJ2-1; 9 bases are shared with TRBD2. CDR1 and CDR2 (germline): SGHRS, YFSETQ. V lost 0 bases to trimming and J lost 9 bases; unmatched junction nucleotides: 1. The CDR3 has 13 amino acids. The CDR3 DNA reads TGCGCCAGCAGCTTGGGGACTAGCGTTGAGCAGTTCTTC. It specifies CASSLGTSVEQFF.

The rearrangement links TRBV25-1 to TRBJ2-7; D gene uncertain. CDR1 MGHDK and CDR2 SYGVNS come from the germline V gene. Trimming stripped 3 bases from V and 5 bases from J, with 11 bases between. The CDR3 covers 13 residues. CDR3 residues: CASSEQVRNEQYF. Written as DNA, the CDR3 is TGTGCCAGCAGTGAGCAGGTCAGGAACGAGCAGTACTTC.

V and J are TRBV10-3 and TRBJ1-1; D ambiguous. The ends were cut back, 1 base at V and 1 base at J, with 7 bases in the middle. CDR3 length equals 14 residues. Germline-derived CDR1 and CDR2 are ENHRY and SYGVKD. The DNA of the CDR3 is TGTGCCATCAGTGAGTTTCAGACGAACACTGAAGCTTTCTTT. Translated: CAISEFQTNTEAFF.

The chain links TRBV30 to TRBJ1-3; no reliable D call. Germline V gene sequence: CDR1 GTSNPN, CDR2 SVGIG (reference sequence). The V gene lost 3 bases and the J gene lost 0 bases, with 12 bases spanning the gap. The CDR3 runs 15 residues. CDR3 DNA: TGTGCCTGGAGGCCCGTCGGGAACTCTGGAAACACCATATATTTT. It translates to CAWRPVGNSGNTIYF.

The chain is built from TRBV19 and TRBJ1-2; 11 bases agree with TRBD1. V lost 8 bases, J lost 9 bases, and 11 bases stayed unmatched. Germline V lookup: CDR1 LNHDA, CDR2 SQIVND (reference sequence). The length of the CDR3 is 14 residues. CDR3: CASASSRDRGSYTF. The CDR3 bases are TGTGCCAGTGCTTCGTCCAGGGACAGGGGGAGCTACACCTTC.

The V and J genes are TRBV7-9 and TRBJ2-7, with D hard to call. CDR3 length equals 12 residues. With 6 bases removed from V and 2 bases from J, the gap between germline ends came to 8 bases. Germline values: CDR1 SEHNR, CDR2 FQNEAQ (reference sequence). The CDR3 DNA reads TGTGCCAGCAGTCATGTTACCTACGAGCAGTACTTC. Its protein product is CASSHVTYEQYF.

This sequence joins TRBV5-4 and TRBJ2-3; maybe TRBD1 (6 bases). The CDR3 is 14 residues long. The germline gives CDR1 SGHNT, CDR2 YYREEE (reference sequence). V lost 0 bases and J 4 bases, leaving 9 bases between the germline ends. The CDR3 coding sequence is TGTGCCAGCAGCTTGGACAGGGCGCCAGATACGCAGTATTTT. This encodes CASSLDRAPDTQYF.

This chain uses TRBV7-6 with TRBJ1-1; 7 bases are shared with TRBD1. The CDR3 length is 15 residues. V was pared by 5 bases and J by 1 base, with 7 bases of the junction left unmatched. Germline V gene sequence: CDR1 SGHVS, CDR2 FNYEAQ. CDR3 sequence (DNA): TGTGCCAGCAGCCCGCCGGGACAGCCGAACACTGAAGCTTTCTTT. Translating it yields CASSPPGQPNTEAFF.

This clone was counted once. The rearrangement joins TRBV6-1 to TRBJ2-7; 8 positions match TRBD2. The length of the CDR3 is 17 residues. CDR1 is MNHNS, CDR2 SASEGT, per germline. V lost 4 bases and J lost 1; bases outside the gene matches: 12. The CDR3 loop is CASSGPHLLAESYEQYF. CDR3 nucleotide sequence: TGTGCCAGCAGTGGCCCGCATTTACTAGCGGAGTCCTACGAGCAGTACTTC.

In DNA form, the CDR3 reads TGTGCCAGCAGTGCCGGACAGAATAGCAATCAGCCCCAGCATTTT. Protein product: CASSAGQNSNQPQHF. V usage is TRBV2 and J usage is TRBJ1-5; TRBD1 might be the D (6 bases). This CDR3 spans 15 amino acids. V lost 4 bases to trimming and J lost 0 bases, with 10 bases between them. Looked up from germline, CDR1 is SNHLY and CDR2 is FYNNEI.

The genes are TRBV19 and TRBJ2-2; 15 nucleotides line up with TRBD2. After removal of 1 base from V and 3 bases from J, the junction contained 6 bases not matched to a gene. The CDR3 loop spans 19 amino acids. Per the germline V gene, CDR1 is LNHDA and CDR2 is SQIVND (reference sequence). The CDR3 region has the DNA TGTGCCAGTAGTATAGTCAGGGGACTAGCGGGAGGCCACACCGGGGAGCTGTTTTTT. Amino acids: CASSIVRGLAGGHTGELFF.

This clone was seen a single time. The genes are TRBV7-9 and TRBJ2-1; 10 bases are a match to TRBD2. The junction had 8 bases not matched to a gene; V was cut back by 5 bases and J by 7 bases. CDR1 is SEHNR, CDR2 FQNEAQ, per germline (reference sequence). This CDR3 comprises 15 residues. DNA of the CDR3: TGTGCCAGCAGCCTAAGGCTAGCGGGGGTGAATGAGCAGTTCTTC. It codes for CASSLRLAGVNEQFF.

The chain has TRBV30 and TRBJ1-2; D is unresolved. The CDR3 extends over 13 amino acids. Germline lookup yields CDR1 GTSNPN and CDR2 SVGIG (reference sequence). V gave up 0 bases and J gave up 8 bases, with 13 bases separating them. The CDR3 region is CAWSVRRRRGYTF. The CDR3 nucleotides read TGTGCCTGGAGTGTACGGAGGCGACGGGGCTACACCTTC.